This record concerns one T cell receptor (beta chain) sequence. Antigen unknown. The table came from immunoSEQ multiplex PCR; TCRdb's copy has only in-frame clones and leaves some out. The table shows 90,000 to 120,000 clones, with around nine tenths occurring only once. The data derive from a study of T cell responses to AZD1222 COVID-19 vaccine. Study results and limitations: Spike-specific TCR breadth rose after two AZD1222 doses, and depth rose as well. Close to half of spike-specific TCRs reportedly recognize unmutated variant regions. Only a handful of AZD1222 recipients were seropositive at baseline.

CDR1 is MNHEY, CDR2 SVGAGI, per germline. Trimming removed 2 bases at V and 10 bases at J, with 6 bases between. CDR3 length: 12 residues. Second-dose intervals of approximately 4 or approximately 12 weeks were pooled. The material was peripheral blood, obtained 28 days after the second AZD1222 dose. The clonotype comes from an adult who received the AZD1222 COVID-19 vaccine. This chain links TRBV6-5 with TRBJ1-6; perhaps TRBD1 as D (5 bases). The CDR3 loop reads CASSYRGSPLHF. CDR3 nucleotides: TGTGCCAGCAGTTACAGGGGATCACCCCTCCACTTT.